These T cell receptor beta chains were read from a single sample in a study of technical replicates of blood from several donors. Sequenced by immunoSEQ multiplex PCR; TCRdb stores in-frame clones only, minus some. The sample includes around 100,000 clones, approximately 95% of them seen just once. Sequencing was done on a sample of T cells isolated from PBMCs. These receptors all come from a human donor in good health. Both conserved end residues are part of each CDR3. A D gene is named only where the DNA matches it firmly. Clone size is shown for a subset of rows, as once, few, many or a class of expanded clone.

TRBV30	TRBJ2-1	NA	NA	CACMGGHSYNEQFF	TGTGCCTGCATGGGAGGACACTCCTACAATGAGCAGTTCTTC
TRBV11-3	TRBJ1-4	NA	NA	CADLRGPNYNEKLFF	TGTGCCGACCTGAGAGGCCCTAACTATAATGAAAAACTGTTTTTT
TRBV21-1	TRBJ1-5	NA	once	CASTPWFSGQGAQHF	TGTGCCAGCACCCCATGGTTCTCAGGACAGGGGGCCCAGCATTTT
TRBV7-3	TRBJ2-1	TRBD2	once	CASSFPGLAGGHEQFF	TGTGCCAGCAGCTTCCCGGGACTAGCGGGAGGGCATGAGCAGTTCTTC
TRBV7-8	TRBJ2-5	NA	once	CASSPLRSHQETQYF	TGTGCCAGCAGCCCCCTCCGGAGCCATCAAGAGACCCAGTACTTC
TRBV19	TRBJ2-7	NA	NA	CASSLSTGSFDEQYF	TGTGCCAGTAGCCTATCCACAGGGTCCTTCGACGAGCAGTACTTC
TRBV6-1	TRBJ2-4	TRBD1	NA	CASRAGGENIQYF	TGTGCCAGCAGAGCAGGGGGCGAAAACATTCAGTACTTC
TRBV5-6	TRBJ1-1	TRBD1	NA	CASSTWDRREAFF	TGTGCCAGCAGCACCTGGGACAGGCGAGAAGCTTTCTTT
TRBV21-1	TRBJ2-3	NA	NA	CASSNSGRARVDTQYF	TGTGCCAGCAGCAATAGCGGGAGGGCTCGGGTAGATACGCAGTATTTT
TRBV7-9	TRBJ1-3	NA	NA	CASISGDFLPGNTIYF	TGTGCCAGCATCTCTGGGGACTTTTTACCTGGAAACACCATATATTTT
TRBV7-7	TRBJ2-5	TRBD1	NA	CASSSRTGEETQYF	TGTGCTAGCAGCTCAAGGACAGGGGAAGAGACCCAGTACTTC
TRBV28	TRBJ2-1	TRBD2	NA	CASSPGTSGRNEQFF	TGTGCCAGCAGCCCCGGGACTAGCGGGAGAAATGAGCAGTTCTTC
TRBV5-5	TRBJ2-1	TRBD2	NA	CASSTGLASYNEQFF	TGTGCCAGCAGCACGGGACTAGCGAGCTACAATGAGCAGTTCTTC
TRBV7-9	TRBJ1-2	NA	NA	CASSLIGSDTF	TGTGCCAGCAGCTTAATTGGTTCGGACACCTTC
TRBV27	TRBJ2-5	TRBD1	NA	CASSLSAGTGQETQYF	TGTGCCAGCAGTTTATCGGCGGGGACAGGTCAAGAGACCCAGTACTTC
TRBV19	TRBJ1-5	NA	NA	CASRSRGSNQPQHF	TGTGCCAGTAGGTCGCGGGGTAGCAATCAGCCCCAGCATTTT
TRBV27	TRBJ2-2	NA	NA	CASSFDSAGELFF	TGTGCCAGCAGTTTTGATTCGGCCGGGGAGCTGTTTTTT
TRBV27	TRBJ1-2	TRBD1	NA	CASSSHPTGGFYGYTF	TGTGCCAGCAGTTCCCACCCGACAGGGGGCTTCTATGGCTACACCTTC
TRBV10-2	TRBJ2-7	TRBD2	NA	CASREIGTSAYEQYF	TGCGCCAGCAGAGAAATCGGGACTAGCGCTTACGAGCAGTACTTC
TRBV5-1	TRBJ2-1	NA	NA	CASQSGPTYNEQFF	TGCGCCAGCCAAAGCGGGCCGACCTACAATGAGCAGTTCTTC
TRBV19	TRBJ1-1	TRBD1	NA	CASSVGQGAYSEAFF	TGTGCCAGTAGTGTGGGACAGGGGGCCTACTCTGAAGCTTTCTTT
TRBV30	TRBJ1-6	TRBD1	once	CAWISSGQGAGSPLHF	TGTGCCTGGATTTCCTCGGGACAGGGGGCCGGGTCACCCCTCCACTTT
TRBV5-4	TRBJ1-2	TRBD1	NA	CASSLGSRGLDGYTF	TGTGCCAGCAGCTTGGGGTCCAGGGGGTTAGATGGCTACACCTTC
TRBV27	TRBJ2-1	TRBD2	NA	CASSSSPAGYLEQFF	TGTGCCAGCAGTTCATCACCAGCGGGATATCTTGAGCAGTTCTTC
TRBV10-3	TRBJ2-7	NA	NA	CAISDSNYEQYF	TGTGCCATCTCCGACAGTAACTACGAGCAGTACTTC
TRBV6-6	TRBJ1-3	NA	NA	CASSYTSSGNTIYF	TGTGCCAGCAGTTATACCAGCTCTGGAAACACCATATATTTT
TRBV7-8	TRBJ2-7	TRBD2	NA	CASSYGLAGISSYEQYF	TGTGCCAGCAGCTACGGACTAGCGGGTATTAGCTCCTACGAGCAGTACTTC
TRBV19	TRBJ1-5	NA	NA	CASSNGGGQPQHF	TGTGCCAGTAGTAATGGGGGGGGCCAGCCCCAGCATTTT
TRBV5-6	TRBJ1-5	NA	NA	CASSYWTAHSNQPQHF	TGTGCCAGCAGCTACTGGACTGCTCATAGCAATCAGCCCCAGCATTTT
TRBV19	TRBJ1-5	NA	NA	CASSIGHTSNQPQHF	TGTGCCAGTAGTATAGGACACACGAGCAATCAGCCCCAGCATTTT
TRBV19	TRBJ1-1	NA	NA	CASSETGLNTEAFF	TGTGCCAGTAGTGAAACAGGGTTGAACACTGAAGCTTTCTTT
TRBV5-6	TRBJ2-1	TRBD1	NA	CASSLDTLGTDEQFF	TGTGCCAGCAGCTTAGACACTTTGGGGACAGATGAGCAGTTCTTC
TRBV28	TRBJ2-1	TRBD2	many	CASNLRQGLLAGFNEQFF	TGTGCCAGCAACCTCCGACAGGGTCTACTAGCGGGGTTCAATGAGCAGTTCTTC
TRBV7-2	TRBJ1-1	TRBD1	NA	CASSLTPGQGDTEAFF	TGTGCCAGCAGCTTGACACCGGGACAGGGTGACACTGAAGCTTTCTTT
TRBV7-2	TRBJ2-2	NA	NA	CASSLIVSSTGELFF	TGTGCCAGCAGCTTAATCGTGAGTTCAACCGGGGAGCTGTTTTTT
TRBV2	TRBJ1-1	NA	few	CAELNTEAFF	TGTGCCGAGTTGAACACTGAAGCTTTCTTT
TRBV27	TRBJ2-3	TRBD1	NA	CASSPDRGPTDTQYF	TGTGCCAGCAGTCCCGACAGGGGGCCCACAGATACGCAGTATTTT
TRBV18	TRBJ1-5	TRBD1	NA	CASSPGTGEQDF	TGTGCCAGCTCACCTGGGACAGGCGAGCAGGATTTT
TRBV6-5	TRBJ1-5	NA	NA	CASSYRGRDQPQHF	TGTGCCAGCAGTTACAGGGGTAGGGATCAGCCCCAGCATTTT
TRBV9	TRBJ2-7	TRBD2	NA	CASSVASGSVYEQYF	TGTGCCAGCAGCGTAGCTAGCGGGAGTGTGTACGAGCAGTACTTC
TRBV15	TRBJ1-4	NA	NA	CATSPKPSGGGEKLFF	TGTGCCACCAGCCCAAAACCCTCGGGGGGTGGTGAAAAACTGTTTTTT
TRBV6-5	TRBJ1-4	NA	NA	CASSYRGSEKLFF	TGTGCCAGCAGTTACAGGGGAAGTGAAAAACTGTTTTTT
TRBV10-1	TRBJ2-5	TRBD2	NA	CASSEATSGKETQYF	TGCGCCAGCAGTGAGGCTACTAGCGGGAAAGAGACCCAGTACTTC
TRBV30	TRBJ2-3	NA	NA	CAWSSLLRSTDTQYF	TGTGCCTGGAGTTCTTTATTGCGGAGCACAGATACGCAGTATTTT
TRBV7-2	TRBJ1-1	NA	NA	CASSFRDERPAFF	TGTGCCAGCAGCTTTCGAGATGAGAGGCCCGCTTTCTTT